Listed here is a single TCR beta chain. The antigen remains unidentified. Researchers ran the PCR with 60 Vbeta and 13 Jbeta primers. Data came from immunoSEQ multiplex PCR; TCRdb stores just in-frame clones and leaves some out. The sample table sets out about 130,000 clones. The data stem from a study of cytomegalovirus exposure and HLA in healthy donors. Study observations and caveats: With high specificity and sensitivity, the classifier reportedly diagnosed cytomegalovirus status. Evidence from a later analysis indicated that most CMV-associated TCR beta chains looked HLA-restricted. Researchers counted roughly 150 TCR beta chains as cytomegalovirus-associated.

The sample consisted of PBMCs. The source of this sequence is a woman aged 60-75 years in good health and CMV-seronegative.

Written as DNA, the CDR3 is TGCGCCAGCAGCTTGGCTTACACAGATACGCAGTATTTT. This encodes CASSLAYTDTQYF. The chain employs TRBV5-1 and TRBJ2-3, with D unresolved. The CDR3 spans 13 residues. Germline V gene sequence: CDR1 SGHRS, CDR2 YFSETQ. Trimming stripped 0 bases from V and 2 bases from J, with 4 bases between. Filled out from reference TRBV5-1 and TRBJ2-3, the complete variable domain reads KAGVTQTPRYLIKTRGQQVTLSCSPISGHRSVSWYQQTPGQGLQFLFEYFSETQRNKGNFPGRFSGRQFSNSRSEMNVSTLELGDSALYLCASSLAYTDTQYFGPGTRLTVL.